This T cell receptor beta chain originates from a study of cytomegalovirus exposure and HLA in healthy donors. About the research overall: Findings of an earlier analysis included some 120 million unique TCR beta sequences from roughly 190 million T cells.

Study outcomes and limitations: Accurate HLA-A and HLA-B prediction from TCR beta sequences was reported for most subjects.

PCR primers comprised 60 Vbeta and 13 Jbeta primers. TCRdb keeps only in-frame clones here, not all; method: immunoSEQ multiplex PCR. The repertoire has 160,000 or so clones, less than 90% of them found once; the top ten carry less than 2%. This clone was detected a few times. No antigen is known for it. This receptor was identified in a young man in good health and CMV-seronegative. The specimen sequenced was PBMCs.

The CDR3 spells CSVEDLQGMNTGELFF. The CDR3 coding sequence is TGCAGCGTTGAAGATCTCCAGGGGATGAACACCGGGGAGCTGTTTTTT. V is TRBV29-1 and J is TRBJ2-2; the D gene is possibly TRBD1 (6 bases). Trimming shortened V by 0 bases and J by 1 base, and 12 bases separated the two germline ends. The CDR3 is 16 amino acids. Per germline, CDR1 SQVTM and CDR2 ANQGSEA.